This T cell receptor (beta chain) was sequenced during a study of T cells in Graves' hyperthyroidism and ophthalmopathy. Study-wide results and limits: Clonotypes that were expanded in thyroid above 0.001 mostly appeared in blood too.

Stable Graves' hyperthyroidism denoted no ophthalmopathy progression over 18 months. Patients having uncontrolled infection, another autoimmune disease, pregnancy or lactation were not included. Amplification of TCR beta CDR3 regions was performed using RNA transcripts as template. The TCR CDR3 first-round RT-PCR relied on the HTBI primer set. TCRdb recomputed calls from the multiplex PCR reads with MiXCR, one row per CDR3 protein. There are about 92,000 distinct CDR3 sequences in the sample; roughly 49% occur only once, and 25% to 30% lies in the top ten. The germline V gene has CDR1 LNHDA and CDR2 SQIVND (reference sequence). V was shortened by 10 bases and J by 10 bases, with 21 bases between the two germline ends. The length of the CDR3 is 13 residues. Of note for this clonotype: Its antigen is as yet unknown.

Sequenced material: blood. The V gene is TRBV19, the J gene TRBJ2-3; TRBD1 might be the D (7 bases). The source of this sequence is a woman in her forties with Graves' hyperthyroidism. DNA of the CDR3: TGTGCCAATATGGACTTCCCAGGGGGGCCGCAGTATTTT. Amino acids: CANMDFPGGPQYF. Complete variable domain (other parts from reference TRBV19 and TRBJ2-3): DGGITQSPKYLFRKEGQNVTLSCEQNLNHDAMYWYRQDPGQGLRLIYYSQIVNDFQKGDIAEGYSVSREKKESFPLTVTSAQKNPTAFYLCANMDFPGGPQYFGPGTRLTVL.